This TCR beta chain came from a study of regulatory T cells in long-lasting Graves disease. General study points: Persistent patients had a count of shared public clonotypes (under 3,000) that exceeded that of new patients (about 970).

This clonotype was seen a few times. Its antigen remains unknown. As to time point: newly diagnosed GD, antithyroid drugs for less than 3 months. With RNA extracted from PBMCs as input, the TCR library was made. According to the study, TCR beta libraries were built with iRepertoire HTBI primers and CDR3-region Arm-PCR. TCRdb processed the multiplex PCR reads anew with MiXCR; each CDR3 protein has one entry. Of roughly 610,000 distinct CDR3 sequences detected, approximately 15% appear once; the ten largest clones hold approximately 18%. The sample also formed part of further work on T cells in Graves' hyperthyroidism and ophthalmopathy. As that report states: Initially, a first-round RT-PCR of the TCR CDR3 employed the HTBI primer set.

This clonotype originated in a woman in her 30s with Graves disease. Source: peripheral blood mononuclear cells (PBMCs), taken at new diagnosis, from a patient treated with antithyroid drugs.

The chain's CDR3 is CSAIVRSFNYGYTF. Written as DNA, the CDR3 is TGCAGTGCTATTGTGCGGTCCTTTAACTATGGCTACACCTTC. V gene TRBV20-1 combines with J gene TRBJ1-2; D gene ambiguous. The CDR3 spans 14 residues. The V gene lost 4 bases and the J gene lost 1 base, with 13 bases spanning the gap. Germline V gives CDR1 DFQATT, CDR2 SNEGSKA (reference sequence).